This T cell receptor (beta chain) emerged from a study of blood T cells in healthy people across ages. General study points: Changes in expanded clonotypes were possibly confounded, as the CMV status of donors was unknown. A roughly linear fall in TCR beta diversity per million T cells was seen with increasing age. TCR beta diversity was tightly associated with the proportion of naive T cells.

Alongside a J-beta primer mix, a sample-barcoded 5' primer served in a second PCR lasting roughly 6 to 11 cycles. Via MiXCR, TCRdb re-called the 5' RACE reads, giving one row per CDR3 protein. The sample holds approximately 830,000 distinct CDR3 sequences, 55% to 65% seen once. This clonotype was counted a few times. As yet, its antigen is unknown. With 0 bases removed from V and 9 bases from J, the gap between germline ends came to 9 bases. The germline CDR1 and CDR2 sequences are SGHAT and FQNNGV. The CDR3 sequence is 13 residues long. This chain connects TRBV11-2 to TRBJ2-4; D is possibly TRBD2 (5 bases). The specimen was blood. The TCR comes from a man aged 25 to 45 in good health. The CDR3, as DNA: TGTGCCAGCAGCTTAGATCGGGATGGCATTCAGTACTTC. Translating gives CASSLDRDGIQYF.